The 17 T cell receptor beta chains in this list originate from one sample, sequenced in a study of beta chain features in type 1 diabetes. Study-wide results and limits: All four CD4+ subsets of Type 1 diabetes patients contained TCRB CDR3s that were moderately but significantly shorter.

These TCRs' antigens remain unknown. cDNA synthesis used the whole RNA isolate, giving expressed TCRB sequences. The protocol was immunoSEQ multiplex PCR, while the TCRdb copy is restricted to in-frame clones and leaves out a portion. The sample includes around 710,000 clones, around 12% of them seen just once. The sample taken for sequencing was naive CD4+ T cells from blood. The receptors shown here come from a man aged 25 to 40 with type 1 diabetes.

Only a few counts were recorded for this clone. The chain carries TRBV4-1 and TRBJ2-1; 10 bases match TRBD2. The V and J ends lost 7 bases and 4 bases, in that order; junction bases with no gene match: 7. CDR1 and CDR2 from the germline V gene are MGHRA and YSYEKL. The CDR3 length is 15 residues. In DNA form, the CDR3 reads TGCGCCAGCAACAAGGGGACTAGCGAGTACAATGAGCAGTTCTTC. It is translated as CASNKGTSEYNEQFF.

This clone was observed a few times. The V call is TRBV9, the J call TRBJ2-5; the D gene is possibly TRBD1 (5 bases). The length of the CDR3 is 13 residues. V was shortened by 4 bases and J by 2 bases, with 9 bases between the two germline ends. Germline-derived CDR1 and CDR2 are SGDLS and YYNGEE. CDR3 loop: CASSSRQQETQYF. The CDR3 DNA is TGTGCCAGCAGCTCCCGACAGCAAGAGACCCAGTACTTC.

This rearrangement joins TRBV4-3 to TRBJ1-6, with D possibly being TRBD1 (6 bases). Between the trimmed V and J ends, which lost 0 bases and 7 bases, there was a span of 10 bases. The germline gives CDR1 LGHNA, CDR2 YSLEER. This CDR3 spans 15 amino acids. CDR3 nucleotides: TGCGCCAGCAGCCAAGACAGGGGCCAAAATTCACCCCTCCACTTT. This codes for CASSQDRGQNSPLHF.

The V gene is TRBV5-1, the J gene TRBJ1-4; D is uncertain. The germline V and J ends were trimmed by 4 bases and 0 bases, with 7 bases remaining between them. This CDR3 spans 14 amino acids. The germline V gene encodes CDR1 SGHRS and CDR2 YFSETQ. The CDR3 DNA is TGCGCCAGCAGCCCGATATCAACTAATGAAAAACTGTTTTTT. It encodes CASSPISTNEKLFF.

This chain uses TRBV5-1 with TRBJ2-7; 7 positions match TRBD1. V was clipped by 7 bases and J by 0 bases; unmatched bases: 7. The CDR3 runs to 14 residues. CDR1 and CDR2 from the germline V gene are SGHRS and YFSETQ. The CDR3 DNA sequence: TGCGCCAGCCCCGGGACAGCAGTCTCCTACGAGCAGTACTTC. Translation: CASPGTAVSYEQYF.

V usage is TRBV4-3 and J usage is TRBJ2-5; unclear D gene. The germline gives CDR1 LGHNA, CDR2 YSLEER. CDR3 length equals 15 residues. Trimming removed 3 bases from V and 6 bases from J, with 17 bases in between. The CDR3 DNA is TGCGCCAGCAGCCAGGATTTGGACCTAGAAAAGACCCAGTACTTC. This gives the protein CASSQDLDLEKTQYF.

This clone has only a few counts. This chain uses TRBV2 with TRBJ2-7; perhaps D is TRBD1 or TRBD2 (5 bases each). Trimming took 7 bases from V and 7 from J, leaving 23 bases between them. The CDR3 is made up of 15 amino acids. In germline, CDR1 is SNHLY, CDR2 FYNNEI. CDR3 nucleotides: TGTGCCAGCATGACCCAGAGGGCAGGGAAGTGGGAGCAGTACTTC. It yields the protein CASMTQRAGKWEQYF.

This clone showed up just a few times. At one boundary the junction diverges from the germline segment, which might be a read error. The chain recombines TRBV6-1 with TRBJ2-2, with a tentative D call TRBD2 (5 bases). Per the germline V gene, CDR1 is MNHNS and CDR2 is SASEGT. There are 13 residues in the CDR3. For the CDR3, the DNA is TGTGCCAGCAGTGCTGAGGGCCACGGGAAGCTGTTTTTT. It translates to CASSAEGHGKLFF.

This clone has only a few counts. The chain links TRBV6-1 to TRBJ1-4; D is perhaps TRBD1 (5 bases). With 7 bases removed from V and 0 bases from J, the gap between germline ends came to 9 bases. Germline V gene sequence: CDR1 MNHNS, CDR2 SASEGT. CDR3 length: 14 amino acids. DNA for the CDR3: TGTGCCAGCAAGGGGAGAGCAACTAATGAAAAACTGTTTTTT. The encoded protein is CASKGRATNEKLFF.

CDR3: CASKEDRGRTEAFF. The CDR3 DNA is TGTGCCAGCAAAGAGGACAGGGGACGGACTGAAGCTTTCTTT. The chain couples TRBV27 to TRBJ1-1; 9 positions match TRBD1. CDR3 length: 14 residues. Germline loops: CDR1 MNHEY, CDR2 SMNVEV (reference sequence). The junction had 8 bases not matched to a gene; V was cut back by 7 bases and J by 5 bases.

This clone has a handful of counts. The same CDR3 is also encoded by other DNA sequences in this sample. V gene TRBV29-1 combines with J gene TRBJ1-2, with D perhaps matching TRBD1 (5 bases). This CDR3 is 12 amino acids long. Trimming removed 4 bases at V and 8 bases at J, with 14 bases between. CDR1 and CDR2 from the germline V gene are SQVTM and ANQGSEA. The CDR3 nucleotides are TGCAGCGTTGGGAGGGACCGCGGGGGCTACACCTTC. Translation: CSVGRDRGGYTF.

Of note for this clone: The junction and the germline gene differ at one end; a read error may be behind it. The chain has TRBV7-2 and TRBJ2-1, with D perhaps matching TRBD1 or TRBD2 (5 bases each). The CDR3 spans 11 residues. Germline V CDR1 and CDR2: SGHTA, FQGNSA. CDR3 DNA: TGTGCCAGCAGCTCGATAGAGGGGCTGATCTTC. Amino acids: CASSSIEGLIF.

Only a few counts were recorded for this clone. The chain combines TRBV5-1 with TRBJ2-2; tentatively, D is TRBD1 (5 bases). The CDR3 covers 15 residues. CDR1 and CDR2 (germline): SGHRS, YFSETQ. V gave up 1 base and J gave up 2 bases, with 9 bases separating them. The CDR3 spells CASSLTGANTGELFF. CDR3 nucleotide sequence: TGCGCCAGCAGCTTGACAGGTGCTAACACCGGGGAGCTGTTTTTT.

This clone occurred a few times. The chain has TRBV2 and TRBJ1-2; D perhaps matches TRBD1 (6 bases). The V end was cut by 0 bases, the J end by 4 bases, with 12 bases between. Germline CDR1 reads SNHLY; CDR2 reads FYNNEI. This CDR3 has 15 amino acids. This CDR3 is CASSEAAGEIYGYTF. The DNA for the CDR3 is TGTGCCAGCAGTGAAGCGGCAGGGGAAATCTATGGCTACACCTTC.

In its sample, this clone was seen a few times. V gene TRBV7-9 combines with J gene TRBJ1-4; a weak D match, TRBD1 (6 bases). V gave up 4 bases and J gave up 7 bases, with 16 bases separating them. The germline V gene encodes CDR1 SEHNR and CDR2 FQNEAQ (reference sequence). CDR3 length: 15 residues. This chain's CDR3 is CASSSTRGSGEKLFF. CDR3 sequence (DNA): TGTGCCAGCAGCTCCACCAGGGGTTCGGGTGAAAAACTGTTTTTT.

This clone was seen at least ten times. Other nucleotide sequences in the sample specify the same CDR3. V and J are TRBV9 and TRBJ2-5; 9 positions agree with TRBD2. There are 14 residues in the CDR3. With 0 bases clipped from V and 5 bases from J, the junction kept 2 bases outside the gene matches. The germline CDR1 and CDR2 sequences are SGDLS and YYNGEE. The CDR3 nucleotides read TGTGCCAGCAGCGTAGGCGGGGGGGCCGAGACCCAGTACTTC. Its translation is CASSVGGGAETQYF.

V gene TRBV7-9 combines with J gene TRBJ1-4, with D possibly matching TRBD1 (5 bases). Germline CDR1 reads SEHNR; CDR2 reads FQNEAQ (reference sequence). The CDR3 extends over 13 amino acids. V gave up 5 bases and J gave up 7 bases, with 11 bases separating them. The CDR3 region is CASSPGQGEKLFF. CDR3 DNA sequence: TGTGCCAGCAGCCCGGGGCAGGGTGAAAAACTGTTTTTT.